Sequencing of this T cell receptor (beta chain) was carried out in a study of Graves' ophthalmopathy and Graves' hyperthyroidism. From germline, CDR1 is LNHDA and CDR2 SQIVND (reference sequence). V lost 11 bases to trimming and J lost 7 bases; unmatched junction nucleotides: 10. This CDR3 is built from 12 residues. Researchers took RNA transcripts and amplified TCR beta CDR3 regions from them. HTBI primers were used in a first-round RT-PCR, which preceded a second-round multiplex PCR. TCRdb re-called the multiplex PCR reads with MiXCR, one entry per CDR3 protein. The sample shows 680,000 or so distinct CDR3 sequences, 20% to 25% of them seen only once. Sampling approximately 11 ml of fresh peripheral blood provided the PBMCs.

The chain carries TRBV19 and TRBJ1-2; TRBD1 matches 7 bases. This receptor was identified in a woman between 18 and 29 years old with stable Graves' hyperthyroidism. Some clones in this sample may be carry-over from other donors' samples. The specimen sequenced was peripheral blood. The CDR3 is CALRGTVAGYTF. The CDR3 DNA is TGTGCCCTCCGGGGGACAGTCGCTGGCTACACCTTC.